One sample yielded the 29 T cell receptor beta chains listed below, sequenced in a study of CD8 T cells in ankylosing spondylitis. TCRdb itself ran the 5' RACE reads through MiXCR, one entry per CDR3 protein. The table lists 200,000 to 300,000 distinct CDR3 sequences, 10% of them singletons. What was sequenced was blood, either unsorted or a sorted T cell fraction (not recorded which). Every receptor here comes from a male donor with ankylosing spondylitis or in good health (not recorded which).

This clonotype was observed at least ten times. The CDR3 sequence: CSVHTGTSGPRAQYF. The CDR3 DNA reads TGCAGTGTCCATACCGGGACTAGCGGTCCAAGGGCCCAGTACTTC. J is TRBJ2-5 and V is TRBV20-1; TRBD2 agrees at 11 bases. The CDR3 has 15 residues. Germline loops: CDR1 DFQATT, CDR2 SNEGSKA (reference sequence). V lost 7 bases, J lost 9 bases, and 16 bases stayed unmatched.

The gene calls are TRBV7-9 and TRBJ1-4, with D perhaps matching TRBD1 (6 bases). This CDR3 region has 15 residues. The ends were cut back, 5 bases at V and 7 bases at J, with 17 bases in the middle. CDR1 is SEHNR, CDR2 FQNEAQ, per germline (reference sequence). CDR3 loop: CASSPTTGRGEKLFF. The CDR3 nucleotides are TGTGCCAGCAGCCCGACGACAGGACGAGGTGAAAAACTGTTTTTT.

The gene calls are TRBV5-1 and TRBJ1-2, with D maybe TRBD1 (5 bases). Deletions cut 4 bases from V and 3 bases from J, with 16 bases between. CDR1 SGHRS and CDR2 YFSETQ come from the germline V gene. The CDR3 loop spans 15 amino acids. CDR3 protein: CASSPGEGPDYGYTF. CDR3 bases: TGCGCCAGCAGCCCGGGGGAGGGCCCTGACTATGGCTACACCTTC. Looking up the rest from reference TRBV5-1 and TRBJ1-2 gives the full variable domain: KAGVTQTPRYLIKTRGQQVTLSCSPISGHRSVSWYQQTPGQGLQFLFEYFSETQRNKGNFPGRFSGRQFSNSRSEMNVSTLELGDSALYLCASSPGEGPDYGYTFGSGTRLTVV.

V and J are TRBV20-1 and TRBJ2-1, with D perhaps matching TRBD1 (6 bases). The length of the CDR3 is 16 residues. Germline CDR1 and CDR2: DFQATT and SNEGSKA (reference sequence). V gave up 6 bases and J gave up 3 bases, with 21 bases separating them. CDR3 protein: CSAIDRSRLNYNEQFF. In DNA form, the CDR3 reads TGCAGTGCCATAGACAGGTCTCGACTCAACTACAATGAGCAGTTCTTC.

The rearrangement links TRBV5-1 to TRBJ1-1; D may be TRBD1 (5 bases). Germline V CDR1 and CDR2: SGHRS, YFSETQ. The length of the CDR3 is 14 residues. V gave up 2 bases and J gave up 0 bases, with 8 bases separating them. The CDR3 bases are TGCGCCAGCAGCTTAATGACAGTGAACACTGAAGCTTTCTTT. Residues: CASSLMTVNTEAFF.

V is TRBV5-5 and J is TRBJ1-1; no clear D. Trimming left V 0 bases short and J 13 bases short, with 19 bases between. The CDR3 extends over 14 amino acids. Germline lookup yields CDR1 SGHKS and CDR2 YYEKEE (reference sequence). The CDR3 sequence is CASSLEATPSKDFF. The CDR3 nucleotides read TGTGCCAGCAGCTTGGAGGCAACCCCAAGCAAAGATTTCTTT.

The V gene is TRBV19, the J gene TRBJ2-5; D is unresolved. Deletions cut 3 bases from V and 10 bases from J, with 27 bases between. Germline V gene data show CDR1 as LNHDA and CDR2 as SQIVND (reference sequence). The length of the CDR3 is 17 residues. CDR3 sequence reads: CASSIYWADDQPWDQYF. Written as DNA, the CDR3 is TGTGCCAGTAGTATTTATTGGGCCGACGACCAACCGTGGGACCAGTACTTC.

The chain has TRBV10-1 and TRBJ2-5; D possibly corresponds to TRBD1 (6 bases). The CDR3 runs to 15 residues. The V end was cut by 3 bases, the J end by 2 bases, with 13 bases between. Per germline, CDR1 WNHNN and CDR2 SYGVQD (reference sequence). The CDR3 protein is CASSEDRTAQETQYF. CDR3 sequence (DNA): TGCGCCAGCAGTGAAGATAGGACAGCTCAAGAGACCCAGTACTTC.

Comment on this clonotype: Compared with germline, one end of the junction differs, possibly owing to a read error. The chain is built from TRBV18 and TRBJ2-5; TRBD2 agrees at 10 bases. This CDR3 has 16 amino acids. Germline V gene sequence: CDR1 KGHSH, CDR2 LQKENI. The CDR3 region is CAGSPPSGGAWKTQYF. CDR3 nucleotide sequence: TGTGCCGGCTCACCACCGAGCGGGGGGGCCTGGAAGACCCAGTACTTC.

As for this clonotype: A read error is possible here, since a much larger clone lies one base away. The chain has TRBV20-1 and TRBJ1-1; no definite D call. V lost 5 bases and J lost 3, with 7 bases in between. Per germline, CDR1 DFQATT and CDR2 SNEGSKA (reference sequence). CDR3 length: 11 residues. As DNA, the CDR3 is TGCAGTGCTGTAGGTGACACTGAAGCTTTCTTT. This codes for CSAVGDTEAFF.

This rearrangement joins TRBV7-2 to TRBJ2-1; D gene ambiguous. Germline-derived CDR1 and CDR2 are SGHTA and FQGNSA. The CDR3 spans 13 residues. The V and J ends lost 1 base and 5 bases respectively, with 6 bases between them. The CDR3 is CASSLVANNEQFF. The CDR3 coding sequence is TGTGCCAGCAGCTTAGTGGCAAACAATGAGCAGTTCTTC.

This clonotype has at least ten counts. The rearrangement links TRBV20-1 to TRBJ1-1; perhaps TRBD1 as D (5 bases). V shed 0 bases and J shed 2 bases, with 13 bases lying between them. This CDR3 has 15 residues. Germline CDR1 and CDR2: DFQATT and SNEGSKA (reference sequence). CDR3 loop: CSARDGAGSNTEAFF. CDR3 bases: TGCAGTGCTAGAGATGGGGCAGGGAGTAACACTGAAGCTTTCTTT.

Ten or more counts support this clonotype. The chain joins TRBV6-1 to TRBJ1-4; D is perhaps TRBD1 (5 bases). Looked up from germline, CDR1 is MNHNS and CDR2 is SASEGT. The CDR3 runs to 14 residues. Deletions cut 2 bases from V and 5 bases from J, with 9 bases between. CDR3: CASSEPGGNEKLFF. The CDR3 DNA reads as TGTGCCAGCAGTGAACCGGGGGGGAATGAAAAACTGTTTTTT.

This chain joins TRBV21-1 and TRBJ2-7; no DNA check was done on the table's D call, TRBD1. TRBV21-1 is recorded as a pseudogene. This CDR3 has 13 amino acids. For the CDR3, the DNA is TGTGCCCCGACCAGGGGGCCGAACTACGAGCAGTACTTC. Residues: CAPTRGPNYEQYF.

This clonotype was observed at least ten times. The rearrangement joins TRBV5-1 to TRBJ2-2; D is ambiguous. Germline CDR1 is SGHRS and CDR2 is YFSETQ. The V and J ends lost 1 base and 5 bases respectively, with 9 bases between them. The CDR3 runs to 14 residues. The CDR3 sequence: CASSLSTQTGELFF. CDR3 coding DNA: TGCGCCAGCAGCTTGTCCACGCAGACCGGGGAGCTGTTTTTT.

This clonotype was recorded many times. The chain couples TRBV12-3 or TRBV12-4 to TRBJ1-2; weak D call: TRBD1 (5 bases). V lost 6 bases, J lost 8 bases, and 28 bases lay in between. CDR3 length: 17 residues. The CDR3, as DNA: TGTGCCAGCAGGAAGGGCCGGGACGGCCCCCTGAGGGGAGGCTACACCTTC. Its protein is CASRKGRDGPLRGGYTF.

This clonotype was detected many times. The chain is built from TRBV6-1 and TRBJ2-7; D remains ambiguous. Germline V gives CDR1 MNHNS, CDR2 SASEGT. The CDR3 extends over 13 amino acids. The ends were cut back, 6 bases at V and 3 bases at J, with 12 bases in the middle. The DNA of the CDR3 is TGTGCCAGCAGCCGACTGGGAAACTACGAGCAGTACTTC. Its translation: CASSRLGNYEQYF.

There are many counts of this clonotype. J is TRBJ2-5 and V is TRBV7-9; the D gene is possibly TRBD1 (6 bases). V was cut by 5 bases and J by 0 bases, with 16 bases left in between. The CDR3 contains 16 residues. Germline V gene data show CDR1 as SEHNR and CDR2 as FQNEAQ (reference sequence). CDR3 loop: CASSPPGRGHQETQYF. As DNA, the CDR3 is TGTGCCAGCAGCCCCCCGGGCAGGGGACACCAAGAGACCCAGTACTTC.

This clonotype was found many times. The chain carries TRBV5-5 and TRBJ2-7; 8 positions match TRBD1. After removal of 3 bases from V and 3 bases from J, the junction contained 8 bases not matched to a gene. Germline values: CDR1 SGHKS, CDR2 YYEKEE (reference sequence). This CDR3 has 15 amino acids. CDR3 in DNA: TGTGCCAGCAGCTGGGCGGACAGGGAAGACTACGAGCAGTACTTC. Its protein is CASSWADREDYEQYF. The entire variable domain, with the rest obtained from reference TRBV5-5 and TRBJ2-7, is as follows: DAGVTQSPTHLIKTRGQQVTLRCSPISGHKSVSWYQQVLGQGPQFIFQYYEKEERGRGNFPDRFSARQFPNYSSELNVNALLLGDSALYLCASSWADREDYEQYFGPGTRLTVT.

This chain connects TRBV5-1 to TRBJ2-7; D is ambiguous. Germline assignment: CDR1 SGHRS and CDR2 YFSETQ. This CDR3 comprises 12 residues. V dropped 4 bases and J dropped 4 bases, with 9 bases sitting between them. CDR3 sequence: CASSHDRYEQYF. The CDR3 DNA reads TGCGCCAGCAGCCATGACCGATACGAGCAGTACTTC.

This clonotype was observed at least ten times. The V and J genes are TRBV7-9 and TRBJ2-1; 8 positions agree with TRBD2. Trimming took 4 bases from V and 3 from J; bases not matched to a gene: 8. The germline gives CDR1 SEHNR, CDR2 FQNEAQ (reference sequence). The CDR3 extends over 16 amino acids. CDR3 residues: CASSSDGLAFYNEQFF. CDR3 sequence (DNA): TGTGCCAGCAGCTCAGATGGACTAGCATTCTACAATGAGCAGTTCTTC.

The sample holds many counts of this clonotype. This chain joins TRBV10-3 and TRBJ1-1, with D maybe TRBD1 (5 bases). V lost 8 bases, J lost 4 bases, and 14 bases lay in between. Germline-derived CDR1 and CDR2 are ENHRY and SYGVKD. This CDR3 region has 13 residues. The CDR3 region is CAIGDGVGTEAFF. CDR3 nucleotide sequence: TGTGCCATCGGGGACGGAGTTGGCACTGAAGCTTTCTTT.

This clonotype was observed at least ten times. This chain connects TRBV7-6 to TRBJ1-4; D may be TRBD1 (5 bases). The V and J ends lost 4 bases and 7 bases respectively, with 16 bases between them. Germline V lookup: CDR1 SGHVS, CDR2 FNYEAQ. This CDR3 spans 15 amino acids. In nucleotides, the CDR3 is TGTGCCAGCAGCTACTCAGGGTTTTCGAGTGAAAAACTGTTTTTT. Residues: CASSYSGFSSEKLFF. The complete variable domain, with remaining parts taken from reference TRBV7-6 and TRBJ1-4, reads GAGVSQSPRYKVTKRGQDVALRCDPISGHVSLYWYRQALGQGPEFLTYFNYEAQQDKSGLPNDRFSAERPEGSISTLTIQRTEQRDSAMYRCASSYSGFSSEKLFFGSGTQLSVL.

This clonotype was observed at least ten times. The V call is TRBV5-1, the J call TRBJ2-7; 10 positions match TRBD1. The germline gives CDR1 SGHRS, CDR2 YFSETQ. V shed 2 bases and J 5 bases; nucleotides not matched to a gene: 4. The length of the CDR3 is 14 residues. CDR3 DNA sequence: TGCGCCAGCAGCTTACGACAGGGGGCTGACGAGCAGTACTTC. Protein: CASSLRQGADEQYF.

This clonotype was counted at least ten times. The chain employs TRBV11-3 and TRBJ1-1; D unclear. V was pared by 3 bases and J by 6 bases, with 8 bases between. CDR3 length: 12 residues. The V gene's germline CDR1 is SGHNT and CDR2 YENEEA. The CDR3 loop is CASSLSFAEAFF. In DNA, the CDR3 is TGTGCCAGCAGCTTGTCGTTCGCTGAAGCTTTCTTT.

This clonotype was observed a handful of times. The rearrangement joins TRBV12-3 or TRBV12-4 to TRBJ2-7, with TRBD2 identical over 10 bases. This CDR3 contains 14 residues. Losses at the gene ends were 3 bases for V and 2 bases for J; bases not matched to a gene: 1. CDR3 in amino acids: CASSFTSGTYEQYF. In DNA, the CDR3 is TGTGCCAGCAGTTTTACTAGCGGGACCTACGAGCAGTACTTC.

This clonotype was observed a few times. The chain recombines TRBV6-5 with TRBJ2-1; 7 bases agree with TRBD1. The CDR3 extends over 14 amino acids. Trimming took 2 bases from V and 4 from J; bases not matched to a gene: 2. Germline CDR1 and CDR2: MNHEY and SVGAGI. The CDR3 reads CASSYRGQYNEQFF. The CDR3 DNA is TGTGCCAGCAGTTACCGGGGACAGTACAATGAGCAGTTCTTC.

In this sample, this clonotype turned up many times. The chain combines TRBV27 with TRBJ2-1; TRBD1 matches at 9 bases. Trimming cost V 3 bases and J 0 bases; bases outside gene matches: 9. The length of the CDR3 is 18 residues. CDR1 is MNHEY, CDR2 SMNVEV, per germline (reference sequence). CDR3 loop: CASSFRRQGGFSYNEQFF. The CDR3 DNA sequence: TGTGCCAGCAGTTTTAGGCGACAGGGGGGGTTCTCCTACAATGAGCAGTTCTTC.

This clonotype was counted a few times. The V call is TRBV20-1, the J call TRBJ2-2, with 9 bases aligning to TRBD2. This CDR3 is built from 16 residues. The trim removed 3 bases at V and 5 bases at J, leaving 10 bases unmatched. The germline CDR1 and CDR2 sequences are DFQATT and SNEGSKA (reference sequence). Here the CDR3 reads CSARDDSGSETGELFF. CDR3 nucleotide sequence: TGCAGTGCTAGGGACGATAGCGGGAGCGAGACCGGGGAGCTGTTTTTT.